This passage covers 5 T cell receptor beta chains from one sample sequenced in a study of blood T cells in healthy people across ages. Through a sample-barcoded 5' primer and a J-beta primer mix, a second PCR was run for roughly 6 to 12 cycles. A single record per CDR3 protein comes from TCRdb applying MiXCR to the 5' RACE reads. The sample lists 910,000 or so distinct CDR3 sequences; just over 50% were seen once. Specimen: blood. The receptors stem from a woman in her fifties or sixties in good health.

Worth noting for this clonotype: A junction boundary mismatches the germline segment, possibly from a read error. The CDR3 sequence is CTSSSTGLAGVRETQYF. The CDR3 DNA is TGTACCAGCAGCTCCACGGGACTAGCGGGAGTCCGGGAGACCCAGTACTTC. The chain couples TRBV7-3 to TRBJ2-7; 14 bases agree with TRBD2. The J call is uncertain, as TRBJ2-5 better fits the DNA end. The CDR3 extends over 17 amino acids. Looked up from germline, CDR1 is SGHTA and CDR2 is FQGTGA.

This clonotype was observed a few times. The chain is built from TRBV11-3 and TRBJ2-3; 8 bases align to TRBD2. The CDR3 spans 14 residues. With V trimmed by 5 bases and J by 4 bases, 5 bases remained unmatched. From germline, CDR1 is SGHNT and CDR2 YENEEA. The CDR3 protein is CASSDSGTSDTQYF. DNA of the CDR3: TGTGCCAGCAGCGATAGCGGGACCTCAGATACGCAGTATTTT.

This sequence joins TRBV6-2 or TRBV6-3 and TRBJ2-1; 8 nucleotides agree with TRBD2. Per the germline V gene, CDR1 is MNHEY and CDR2 is SVGEGT. CDR3 length: 14 residues. V shed 6 bases, J shed 7 bases, and the junction held 8 bases outside the gene matches. CDR3 residues: CASSRQRENNEQFF. The CDR3 bases are TGTGCCAGCAGCCGCCAGCGGGAGAATAATGAGCAGTTCTTC.

The chain is built from TRBV7-8 and TRBJ2-5; 9 nucleotides agree with TRBD1. There are 17 residues in the CDR3. The germline gives CDR1 SGHVS, CDR2 FQNEAQ. Unmatched junction bases numbered 13, after V lost 5 bases and J lost 3 bases. CDR3 amino acids: CASSQTDRGITKETQYF. The CDR3 nucleotides read TGTGCCAGCAGCCAGACGGACAGGGGCATTACTAAAGAGACCCAGTACTTC.

Concerning this clonotype: One end of the junction fails to match germline, which may point to a read error. The V and J genes are TRBV30 and TRBJ2-1; D is unclear. The CDR3 contains 15 residues. Germline V lookup: CDR1 GTSNPN, CDR2 SVGIG (reference sequence). The CDR3 nucleotides are TGTGCCTGGGGTGTACCGGCGGTAGACTACAATGAGCAGTTCTTC. Its translation is CAWGVPAVDYNEQFF.